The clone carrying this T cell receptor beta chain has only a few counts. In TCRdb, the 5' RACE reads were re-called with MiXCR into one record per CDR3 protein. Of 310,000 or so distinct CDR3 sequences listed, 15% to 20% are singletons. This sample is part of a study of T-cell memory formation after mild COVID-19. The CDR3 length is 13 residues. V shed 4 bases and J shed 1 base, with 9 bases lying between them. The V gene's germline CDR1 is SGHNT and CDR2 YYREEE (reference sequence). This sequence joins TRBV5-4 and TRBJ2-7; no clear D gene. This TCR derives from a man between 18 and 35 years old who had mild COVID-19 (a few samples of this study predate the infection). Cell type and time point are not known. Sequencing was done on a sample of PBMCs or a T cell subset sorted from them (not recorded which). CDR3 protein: CASSTQGSYEQYF. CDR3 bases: TGTGCCAGCAGCACCCAAGGGTCCTACGAGCAGTACTTC.